This TCR beta chain was captured in a study of shared clonotypes between healthy human individuals. CD4+ cells underwent separation, giving CD45RA+ naive and CD45RA-negative memory subsets. CDR1 is MDHEN and CDR2 is SYDVKM in the germline V gene. The CDR3 runs to 14 residues. The ends were cut back, 8 bases at V and 2 bases at J, with 15 bases in the middle. Execution of the assay was at deep level. Profiled with immunoSEQ multiplex PCR; TCRdb holds only in-frame clones, not every one. The sample carries more than 850,000 clones, around 82% recorded once. The clonotype was recovered from a man aged 18 to 29 in good health. Some clones in this sample may be carry-over from other donors' samples. The specimen was memory CD4+ T cells from PBMCs. Subset given: CD45RA-negative fraction. The chain combines TRBV28 with TRBJ1-2; D unclear. Here the CDR3 reads CASGRRLRNYGYTF. The CDR3 coding sequence is TGTGCCAGCGGTAGACGGTTACGCAACTATGGCTACACCTTC.